The next 20 T cell receptor beta chains were all read from a single sample in a study of CD8 T cell repertoires and HIV-1 epitope variants. The method was immunoSEQ multiplex PCR; TCRdb's version includes in-frame clones alone and lacks a portion of them. The data contain approximately 90,000 clones, roughly 81% of them seen just once; the ten biggest clones take up approximately 24%. Source material: uncultured baseline CD8+ T cells from peripheral blood mononuclear cells (PBMCs). Every receptor here comes from a male donor with HIV.

CDR3 region: CASSVGAVQGETQYF. The CDR3 nucleotides are TGTGCCAGCAGCGTAGGGGCGGTCCAAGGGGAGACCCAGTACTTC. The J gene is TRBJ2-5, the V gene TRBV9; D not resolved. There are 15 residues in the CDR3. The V end lost 0 bases, the J end lost 5 bases, and 14 bases lay between the germline ends. CDR1 and CDR2 from the germline V gene are SGDLS and YYNGEE.

The sample holds a few counts of this clone. The chain uses TRBV19 and TRBJ2-2, with D hard to call. This CDR3 is 11 amino acids long. Trimming shortened V by 6 bases and J by 5 bases, and 4 bases separated the two germline ends. Germline V lookup: CDR1 LNHDA, CDR2 SQIVND (reference sequence). In DNA form, the CDR3 reads TGTGCCAGTAGCCGGACCGGGGAGCTGTTTTTT. As protein: CASSRTGELFF.

The chain employs TRBV2 and TRBJ1-6; a weak D match, TRBD1 (5 bases). CDR3 size: 15 residues. V lost 3 bases to trimming and J lost 10 bases, with 16 bases between them. Germline lookup yields CDR1 SNHLY and CDR2 FYNNEI. The CDR3 reads CASSDSTEGWSPLHF. The CDR3 nucleotides are TGTGCCAGCAGTGATAGCACGGAGGGGTGGTCACCCCTCCACTTT.

V is TRBV6-5 and J is TRBJ1-5; D is unresolved. There are 13 residues in the CDR3. Trimming took off 5 bases at V and 2 bases at J, with 7 bases between the two ends. Germline loops: CDR1 MNHEY, CDR2 SVGAGI. The CDR3 DNA is TGTGCCAGCAGTCTCATCCGCAATCAGCCCCAGCATTTT. Translating it yields CASSLIRNQPQHF.

This rearrangement joins TRBV5-4 to TRBJ1-1, with TRBD1 identical over 10 bases. Germline V gene sequence: CDR1 SGHNT, CDR2 YYREEE (reference sequence). This CDR3 spans 13 amino acids. V lost 3 bases, J lost 4 bases, and 0 bases stayed unmatched. CDR3 in DNA: TGTGCCAGCAGCTGGACAGGGGGCACTGAAGCTTTCTTT. Protein sequence: CASSWTGGTEAFF.

This chain connects TRBV7-8 to TRBJ1-2; unclear D gene. The V end was cut by 2 bases, the J end by 4 bases, with 5 bases between. This CDR3 contains 12 residues. The germline V gene encodes CDR1 SGHVS and CDR2 FQNEAQ. CDR3 nucleotides: TGTGCCAGCAGCTTACCCTCCTATGGCTACACCTTC. Its protein is CASSLPSYGYTF.

This clone has a count of ten or more. This rearrangement joins TRBV27 to TRBJ2-5; the D gene is possibly TRBD2 (6 bases). Germline CDR1 and CDR2: MNHEY and SMNVEV (reference sequence). The CDR3 is 14 amino acids. V gave up 6 bases and J gave up 5 bases, with 16 bases separating them. In DNA form, the CDR3 reads TGTGCCAGCAGGCGGGGTTCGGATGGTGAGACCCAGTACTTC. This codes for CASRRGSDGETQYF.

The gene calls are TRBV2 and TRBJ1-3; D possibly corresponds to TRBD1 (5 bases). CDR3 length: 15 amino acids. Trimming took 8 bases from V and 0 from J, leaving 14 bases between them. Germline lookup yields CDR1 SNHLY and CDR2 FYNNEI. The CDR3 sequence is CASRRQSSSGNTIYF. The DNA for the CDR3 is TGTGCCAGCCGACGACAGTCGTCCTCTGGAAACACCATATATTTT.

The table lists this clone with many counts. The genes are TRBV5-1 and TRBJ2-1, with D uncertain. V lost 3 bases and J 0 bases, leaving 4 bases between the germline ends. Germline CDR1 is SGHRS and CDR2 is YFSETQ. The CDR3 is made up of 13 amino acids. CDR3 sequence reads: CASSSSSYNEQFF. The DNA for the CDR3 is TGCGCCAGCAGCTCCAGCTCCTACAATGAGCAGTTCTTC.

V and J are TRBV25-1 and TRBJ1-4, with TRBD1 as a possible D gene (6 bases). This CDR3 is built from 17 residues. CDR1 and CDR2 from the germline V gene are MGHDK and SYGVNS. The V gene lost 7 bases and the J gene lost 8 bases, with 26 bases spanning the gap. The CDR3 reads CASNGHFFEGEGEKLFF. The CDR3 DNA is TGTGCCAGCAACGGCCACTTTTTTGAGGGGGAGGGGGAAAAACTGTTTTTT. Full variable domain (missing parts from reference TRBV25-1 and TRBJ1-4): EADIYQTPRYLVIGTGKKITLECSQTMGHDKMYWYQQDPGMELHLIHYSYGVNSTEKGDLSSESTVSRIRTEHFPLTLESARPSHTSQYLCASNGHFFEGEGEKLFFGSGTQLSVL.

The chain carries TRBV28 and TRBJ2-6; TRBD1 matches 8 bases. Germline V CDR1 and CDR2: MDHEN, SYDVKM. With 2 bases clipped from V and 4 bases from J, the junction kept 10 bases outside the gene matches. This CDR3 region has 18 residues. The CDR3 region is CASSLMGQGAPGANVLTF. The CDR3 DNA is TGTGCCAGCAGTTTAATGGGGCAGGGGGCGCCCGGGGCCAACGTCCTGACTTTC.

The rearrangement links TRBV18 to TRBJ1-5, with a tentative D call TRBD1 (5 bases). Trimming pared 0 bases from V and 2 bases from J, leaving 14 bases between. Looked up from germline, CDR1 is KGHSH and CDR2 is LQKENI. CDR3 length: 17 residues. The DNA for the CDR3 is TGTGCCAGCTCACCACCGGGGGGGTTTGCTGGCAATCAGCCCCAGCATTTT. Its protein is CASSPPGGFAGNQPQHF.

This chain links TRBV2 with TRBJ2-7; 7 positions agree with TRBD1. The V and J ends lost 5 bases and 6 bases, in that order; junction bases with no gene match: 7. This CDR3 comprises 13 residues. CDR1 SNHLY and CDR2 FYNNEI come from the germline V gene. The CDR3 loop is CASSRDSLVEQYF. In DNA, the CDR3 is TGTGCCAGCAGTCGGGACAGTTTGGTCGAGCAGTACTTC. Full variable domain (outside the CDR3, taken from reference TRBV2 and TRBJ2-7): EPEVTQTPSHQVTQMGQEVILRCVPISNHLYFYWYRQILGQKVEFLVSFYNNEISEKSEIFDDQFSVERPDGSNFTLKIRSTKLEDSAMYFCASSRDSLVEQYFGPGTRLTVT.

The chain recombines TRBV11-2 with TRBJ2-1, with TRBD2 as a possible D gene (5 bases). Trimming left V 8 bases short and J 8 bases short, with 25 bases between. This CDR3 has 16 residues. Germline V gives CDR1 SGHAT, CDR2 FQNNGV. CDR3 region: CASASRGWENVDEQFF. The CDR3 region has the DNA TGTGCCAGCGCTTCCCGTGGGTGGGAGAACGTGGATGAGCAGTTCTTC.

At least ten counts were recorded for this clone. The rearrangement links TRBV7-9 to TRBJ1-2; no definite D call. The V end lost 3 bases, the J end lost 3 bases, and 8 bases lay between the germline ends. CDR1 SEHNR and CDR2 FQNEAQ come from the germline V gene (reference sequence). This CDR3 has 13 amino acids. The CDR3: CASSFGRDYGYTF. As DNA, the CDR3 is TGTGCCAGCAGCTTCGGTAGGGACTATGGCTACACCTTC.

The genes are TRBV5-6 and TRBJ1-1; D is ambiguous. Germline values: CDR1 SGHDT, CDR2 YYEEEE. The CDR3 runs 15 residues. V lost 2 bases and J 0 bases, leaving 11 bases between the germline ends. This CDR3 is CASSFSPTVNTEAFF. CDR3 sequence (DNA): TGTGCCAGCAGCTTCTCTCCTACAGTGAACACTGAAGCTTTCTTT. Looking up the rest from reference TRBV5-6 and TRBJ1-1 gives the full variable domain: DAGVTQSPTHLIKTRGQQVTLRCSPKSGHDTVSWYQQALGQGPQFIFQYYEEEERQRGNFPDRFSGHQFPNYSSELNVNALLLGDSALYLCASSFSPTVNTEAFFGQGTRLTVV.

The chain employs TRBV10-2 and TRBJ2-1, with TRBD1 matching over 8 bases. After removal of 5 bases from V and 7 bases from J, the junction contained 7 bases not matched to a gene. This CDR3 comprises 14 residues. Germline CDR1 and CDR2: WSHSY and SAAADI. The CDR3 reads CASSRQGSSNEQFF. The CDR3 bases are TGCGCCAGCAGTAGACAGGGGAGTTCGAATGAGCAGTTCTTC.

CDR3 coding DNA: TGTGCCAGCAGCCCGGACAGGTTGACTAATGAAAAACTGTTTTTT. Protein sequence: CASSPDRLTNEKLFF. This chain links TRBV7-2 with TRBJ1-4; TRBD1 agrees at 7 bases. Germline V gene sequence: CDR1 SGHTA, CDR2 FQGNSA. The CDR3 totals 15 residues. Trimming took 5 bases from V and 2 from J; bases not matched to a gene: 5.

The J gene is TRBJ2-7, the V gene TRBV19; the match to TRBD2 covers 9 bases. Germline CDR1 reads LNHDA; CDR2 reads SQIVND (reference sequence). Germline trimming cut 7 bases from V and 5 bases from J; bases unmatched to any gene: 9. This CDR3 is built from 14 residues. The chain's CDR3 is CASNLGSGSHEQYF. CDR3 DNA: TGTGCCAGTAATCTGGGTAGCGGGAGTCACGAGCAGTACTTC.

The V and J genes are TRBV6-5 and TRBJ2-7, with 8 bases fitting TRBD1. Trimming removed 5 bases from V and 4 bases from J; junction bases left unmatched: 10. The CDR3 spans 15 residues. CDR1 is MNHEY and CDR2 is SVGAGI in the germline V gene. The CDR3 sequence: CASSPGQVFFYEQYF. DNA of the CDR3: TGTGCCAGCAGTCCGGGACAGGTCTTTTTTTACGAGCAGTACTTC.